This T cell receptor beta chain was identified during a study of blood T cell repertoires in COVID-19. Study-level background: The analysed material was cDNA or gDNA that came from T cells, B-cell-depleted T cells, or PBMCs.

The ends lost 1 base at V and 5 bases at J; junction bases unmatched: 2. This CDR3 has 15 residues. Germline V gene lookup returns CDR1 LNHNV and CDR2 YYDKDF (reference sequence). Authors' methods: Reference gene primers were amplified, and this amplification served to estimate nucleated cell counts. Profiling relied on immunoSEQ multiplex PCR, and the TCRdb table lists in-frame clones only, not all of them. From that table come the V and J calls and clone size; the DNA was used to work out D and trimming. The profile shows roughly 410,000 clones, approximately 90% of them singletons. During active infection, Seattle patients enrolled and were then monitored through disease.

The source material was peripheral blood. The chain carries TRBV15 and TRBJ1-4; 9 bases are shared with TRBD1. The sequence was obtained from a middle-aged woman with COVID-19, enrolled during active disease. The CDR3 loop reads CATSRGGTGNEKLFF. CDR3 coding DNA: TGTGCCACCAGCAGAGGGGGGACAGGGAATGAAAAACTGTTTTTT. The full variable domain, rest sourced from reference TRBV15 and TRBJ1-4, is DAMVIQNPRYQVTQFGKPVTLSCSQTLNHNVMYWYQQKSSQAPKLLFHYYDKDFNNEADTPDNFQSRRPNTSFCFLDIRSPGLGDTAMYLCATSRGGTGNEKLFFGSGTQLSVL.